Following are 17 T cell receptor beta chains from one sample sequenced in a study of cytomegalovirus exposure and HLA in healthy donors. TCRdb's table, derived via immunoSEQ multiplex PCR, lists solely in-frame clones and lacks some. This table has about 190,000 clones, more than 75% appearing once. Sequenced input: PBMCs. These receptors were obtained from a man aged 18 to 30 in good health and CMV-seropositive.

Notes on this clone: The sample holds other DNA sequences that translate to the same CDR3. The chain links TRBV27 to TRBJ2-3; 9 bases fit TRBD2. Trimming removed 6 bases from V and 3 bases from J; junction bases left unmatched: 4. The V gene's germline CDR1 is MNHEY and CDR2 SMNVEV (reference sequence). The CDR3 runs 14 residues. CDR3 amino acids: CASSPLAGTDTQYF. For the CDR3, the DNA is TGTGCCAGCAGCCCTCTAGCGGGAACAGATACGCAGTATTTT.

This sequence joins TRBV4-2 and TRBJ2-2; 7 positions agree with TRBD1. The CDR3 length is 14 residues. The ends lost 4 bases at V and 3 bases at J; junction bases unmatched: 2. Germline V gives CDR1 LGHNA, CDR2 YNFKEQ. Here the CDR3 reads CASSPGQDTGELFF. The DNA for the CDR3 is TGTGCCAGCAGCCCTGGACAGGACACCGGGGAGCTGTTTTTT.

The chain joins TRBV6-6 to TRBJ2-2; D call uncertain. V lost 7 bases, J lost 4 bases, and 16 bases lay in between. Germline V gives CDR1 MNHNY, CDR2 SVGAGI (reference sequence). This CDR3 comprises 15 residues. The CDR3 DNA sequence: TGTGCCAGCACTCCCGCCCCACAGAGCACCGGGGAGCTGTTTTTT. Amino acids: CASTPAPQSTGELFF.

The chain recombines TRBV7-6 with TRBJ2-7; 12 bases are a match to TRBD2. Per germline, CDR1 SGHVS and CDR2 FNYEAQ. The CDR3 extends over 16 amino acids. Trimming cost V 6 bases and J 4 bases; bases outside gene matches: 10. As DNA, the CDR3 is TGTGCCAGCAGGTATGGACTAGCGGGGACCAGATACGAGCAGTACTTC. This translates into CASRYGLAGTRYEQYF.

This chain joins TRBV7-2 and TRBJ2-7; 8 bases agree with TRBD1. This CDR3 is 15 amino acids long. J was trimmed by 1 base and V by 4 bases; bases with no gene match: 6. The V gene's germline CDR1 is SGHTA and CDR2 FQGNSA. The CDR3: CASSYWTGPSYEQYF. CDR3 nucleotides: TGTGCCAGCAGCTATTGGACAGGGCCTTCCTACGAGCAGTACTTC. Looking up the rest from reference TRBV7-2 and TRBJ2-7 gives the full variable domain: GAGVSQSPSNKVTEKGKDVELRCDPISGHTALYWYRQSLGQGLEFLIYFQGNSAPDKSGLPSDRFSAERTGGSVSTLTIQRTQQEDSAVYLCASSYWTGPSYEQYFGPGTRLTVT.

The CDR3, as DNA: TGTGCCAGCAGCTTGGCGGGGGTGGTAGGAGCTTTCTTT. It codes for CASSLAGVVGAFF. The chain recombines TRBV5-8 with TRBJ1-1; D may be TRBD1 (5 bases). The germline V gene has CDR1 SGHTS and CDR2 YDEGEE. V lost 0 bases and J 10 bases, leaving 13 bases between the germline ends. The CDR3 totals 13 residues.

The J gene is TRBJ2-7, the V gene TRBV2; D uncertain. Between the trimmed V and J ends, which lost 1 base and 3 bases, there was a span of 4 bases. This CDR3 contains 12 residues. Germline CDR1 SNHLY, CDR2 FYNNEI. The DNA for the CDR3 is TGTGCCAGCAGTGAAGGGAGCTACGAGCAGTACTTC. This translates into CASSEGSYEQYF.

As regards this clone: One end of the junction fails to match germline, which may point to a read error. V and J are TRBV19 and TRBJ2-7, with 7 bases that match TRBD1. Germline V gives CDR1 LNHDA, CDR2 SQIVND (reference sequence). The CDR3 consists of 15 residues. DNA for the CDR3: TGTGCCAATAGTGCACTCCGGGACAGAACCTACGAGCAGTACTTC. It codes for CANSALRDRTYEQYF.

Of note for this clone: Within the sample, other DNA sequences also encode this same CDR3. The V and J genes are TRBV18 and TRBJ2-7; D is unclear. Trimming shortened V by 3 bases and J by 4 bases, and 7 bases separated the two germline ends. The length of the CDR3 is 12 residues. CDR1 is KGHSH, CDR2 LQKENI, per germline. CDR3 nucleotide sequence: TGTGCCAGCTCACCGAGTTCTTACGAGCAGTACTTC. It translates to CASSPSSYEQYF.

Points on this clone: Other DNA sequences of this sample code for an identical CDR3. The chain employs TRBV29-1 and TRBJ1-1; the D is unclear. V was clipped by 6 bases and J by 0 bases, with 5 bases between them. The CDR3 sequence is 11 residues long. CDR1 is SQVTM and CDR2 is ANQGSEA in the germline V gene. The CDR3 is CSVLLNTEAFF. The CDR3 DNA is TGCAGCGTACTGTTGAACACTGAAGCTTTCTTT. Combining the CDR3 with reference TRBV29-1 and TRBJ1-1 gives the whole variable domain SAVISQKPSRDICQRGTSLTIQCQVDSQVTMMFWYRQQPGQSLTLIATANQGSEATYESGFVIDKFPISRPNLTFSTLTVSNMSPEDSSIYLCSVLLNTEAFFGQGTRLTVV.

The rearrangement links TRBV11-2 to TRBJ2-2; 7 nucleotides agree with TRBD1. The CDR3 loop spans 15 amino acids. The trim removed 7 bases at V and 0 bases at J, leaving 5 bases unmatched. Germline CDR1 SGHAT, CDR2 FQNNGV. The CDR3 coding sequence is TGTGCCAGCAACTCCGGGACAGCGAACACCGGGGAGCTGTTTTTT. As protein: CASNSGTANTGELFF. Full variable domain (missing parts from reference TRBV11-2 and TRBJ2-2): EAGVAQSPRYKIIEKRQSVAFWCNPISGHATLYWYQQILGQGPKLLIQFQNNGVVDDSQLPKDRFSAERLKGVDSTLKIQPAKLEDSAVYLCASNSGTANTGELFFGEGSRLTVL.

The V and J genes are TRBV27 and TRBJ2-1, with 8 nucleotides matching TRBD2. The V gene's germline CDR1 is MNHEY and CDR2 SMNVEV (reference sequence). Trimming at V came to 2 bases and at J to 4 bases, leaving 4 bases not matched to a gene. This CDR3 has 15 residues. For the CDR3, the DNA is TGTGCCAGCAGTTTAGGGTCTAGCGGGTACAATGAGCAGTTCTTC. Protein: CASSLGSSGYNEQFF.

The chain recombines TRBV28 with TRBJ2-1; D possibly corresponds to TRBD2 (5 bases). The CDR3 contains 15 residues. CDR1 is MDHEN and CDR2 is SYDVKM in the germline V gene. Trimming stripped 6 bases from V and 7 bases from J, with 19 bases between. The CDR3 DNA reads TGTGCCAGCAGAACAGCCGTGTTTAGCGATAATGAGCAGTTCTTC. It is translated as CASRTAVFSDNEQFF.

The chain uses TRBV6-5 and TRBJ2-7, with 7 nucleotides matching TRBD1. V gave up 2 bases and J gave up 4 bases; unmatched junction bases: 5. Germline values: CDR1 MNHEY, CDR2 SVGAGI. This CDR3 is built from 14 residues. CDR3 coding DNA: TGTGCCAGCAGTTACGTCGGCAGGGGGTACGAGCAGTACTTC. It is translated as CASSYVGRGYEQYF.

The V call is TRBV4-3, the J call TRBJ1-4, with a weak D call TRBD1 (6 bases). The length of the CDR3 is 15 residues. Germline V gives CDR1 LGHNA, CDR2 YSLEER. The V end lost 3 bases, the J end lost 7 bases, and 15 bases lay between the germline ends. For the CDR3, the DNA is TGCGCCAGCAGCCAGCCCGACAGAGGGGGTGAAAAACTGTTTTTT. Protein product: CASSQPDRGGEKLFF.

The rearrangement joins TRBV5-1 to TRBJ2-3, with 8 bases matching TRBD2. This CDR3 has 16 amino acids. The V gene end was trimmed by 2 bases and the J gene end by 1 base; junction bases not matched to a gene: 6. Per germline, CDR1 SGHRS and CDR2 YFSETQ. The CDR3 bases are TGCGCCAGCAGCTTCCCGGGGCGGGAGGGCACAGATACGCAGTATTTT. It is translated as CASSFPGREGTDTQYF. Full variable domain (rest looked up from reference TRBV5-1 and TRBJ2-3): KAGVTQTPRYLIKTRGQQVTLSCSPISGHRSVSWYQQTPGQGLQFLFEYFSETQRNKGNFPGRFSGRQFSNSRSEMNVSTLELGDSALYLCASSFPGREGTDTQYFGPGTRLTVL.

The CDR3 reads CASRGQGFNQPQHF. For the CDR3, the DNA is TGTGCCAGCAGAGGACAGGGCTTCAATCAGCCCCAGCATTTT. This sequence joins TRBV25-1 and TRBJ1-5; 8 bases match TRBD1. The CDR3 runs to 14 residues. V was pared by 6 bases and J by 3 bases, with 4 bases of the junction left unmatched. CDR1 is MGHDK, CDR2 SYGVNS, per germline. The variable domain in full, with the rest retrieved from reference TRBV25-1 and TRBJ1-5, is EADIYQTPRYLVIGTGKKITLECSQTMGHDKMYWYQQDPGMELHLIHYSYGVNSTEKGDLSSESTVSRIRTEHFPLTLESARPSHTSQYLCASRGQGFNQPQHFGDGTRLSIL.